Listed below are T cell receptor beta chains from one sample, sequenced in a study of T cell changes during pregnancy in multiple sclerosis. Clones were sequenced by immunoSEQ multiplex PCR, and TCRdb holds only the in-frame ones, with some missing. The repertoire includes approximately 90,000 clones, 85% to 95% of them detected once, and approximately 2% sits in the top ten. This sample comprised peripheral blood, obtained after pregnancy. These TCRs come from a female donor with multiple sclerosis, enrolled in a pregnancy study. Both conserved end residues are part of each CDR3. The D gene is left open where the match is weak. Expanded clones get a size class; other rows say once, few or many, or leave the size out.

size	D	V	J	DNA	CDR3
.	.	TRBV2	TRBJ1-1	TGTGCCAGCAGTGAGCAGGGTACGGAGAACACTGAAGCTTTCTTT	CASSEQGTENTEAFF
.	TRBD2	TRBV5-1	TRBJ2-7	TGCGCCAGCACGGGAGGGCCCGAACCTTACTACGAGCAGTACTTC	CASTGGPEPYYEQYF
.	.	TRBV5-1	TRBJ1-2	TGCGCCAGCAGCTTGGTCGGCCCGGGGGGCTACACCTTC	CASSLVGPGGYTF
.	TRBD1	TRBV9	TRBJ1-2	TGTGCCAGCAGCGAAGGGACAGGGGGGCACTATGGCTACACCTTC	CASSEGTGGHYGYTF
.	TRBD2	TRBV19	TRBJ2-5	TGTGCCAGTAGTATAGTTCTAGCGGGAGGGAGCGAGACCCAGTACTTC	CASSIVLAGGSETQYF
once	.	TRBV29-1	TRBJ1-1	TGCAGCGTCGGCCTGGCCAGGGTCGACACTGAAGCTTTCTTT	CSVGLARVDTEAFF
.	.	TRBV25-1	TRBJ1-3	TGTGCCAGCAGAAAAGCCGGCTCTGGAAACACCATATATTTT	CASRKAGSGNTIYF
.	.	TRBV27	TRBJ2-6	TGTGCCAGCAGTTTATCACAGTACTCTGGGGCCAACGTCCTGACTTTC	CASSLSQYSGANVLTF
.	TRBD2	TRBV5-1	TRBJ2-5	TGCGCCAGCAGCCCGGGACTAGCGGGAGGAGCTGGAGAGACCCAGTACTTC	CASSPGLAGGAGETQYF
.	.	TRBV30	TRBJ1-2	TGTGCCTGGAGCGAAAGGGGCGACGGAGCTAACTATGGCTACACCTTC	CAWSERGDGANYGYTF
.	.	TRBV30	TRBJ2-3	TGTGCCTGGAGGAGGGTAGGTACGCAGTATTTT	CAWRRVGTQYF
.	.	TRBV28	TRBJ1-2	TGTGCCAGCAGGACAGGTATTAACTATGGCTACACCTTC	CASRTGINYGYTF
.	.	TRBV7-9	TRBJ1-3	TGTGCCAGCAGCTTACGTATGCAGGAGGGGTTCTCTGGAAACACCATATATTTT	CASSLRMQEGFSGNTIYF
.	TRBD1	TRBV7-8	TRBJ1-2	TGTGCCAGCAGCTTAGTTGGACAGGTCCTCGGCTACACCTTC	CASSLVGQVLGYTF
.	TRBD1	TRBV5-4	TRBJ1-5	TGTGCCAGCAGCCCCGGGACAGGGTTTCAGCCCCAGCATTTT	CASSPGTGFQPQHF
.	TRBD2	TRBV5-4	TRBJ2-5	TGTGCCAGCAGCTTGGGTGGCCTAGCGGAAGAGACCCAGTACTTC	CASSLGGLAEETQYF
.	TRBD2	TRBV11-2	TRBJ2-5	TGTGCCACCGCCTCAGCGGGACAAGAGACCCAGTACTTC	CATASAGQETQYF
.	TRBD2	TRBV9	TRBJ2-7	TGTGCCAGCAGCGTAAGTCATTGGGGGGGCTACGAGCAGTACTTC	CASSVSHWGGYEQYF
.	TRBD2	TRBV7-2	TRBJ2-2	TGTGCCAGCATCCCTCCGGGACTAGCGGGAGCTAACACCGGGGAGCTGTTTTTT	CASIPPGLAGANTGELFF
.	.	TRBV2	TRBJ2-4	TGTGCCAGCAGTACACAGGGTGAAGGGGTGGCCAAAAACATTCAGTACTTC	CASSTQGEGVAKNIQYF
.	.	TRBV18	TRBJ1-4	TGTGCCAGCTCACCACCGGCCAGGCAGGGAGAAAAACTGTTTTTT	CASSPPARQGEKLFF
.	.	TRBV28	TRBJ2-7	TGTGCCAGCAGTGGCCCGTGGCAGGGGGGCGAGCAGTACTTC	CASSGPWQGGEQYF
.	TRBD1	TRBV10-1	TRBJ1-3	TGCGCCAGCGGGACAGGGGCTGGAAACACCATATATTTT	CASGTGAGNTIYF
.	.	TRBV18	TRBJ2-2	TGTGCCAGCTCACCTCGGAGAGAGGTCGACACCGGGGAGCTGTTTTTT	CASSPRREVDTGELFF
.	TRBD1	TRBV7-2	TRBJ1-2	TGTGCCAGCAGCTTGGGACAGCGGGAGGGCTACACCTTC	CASSLGQREGYTF
.	.	TRBV7-2	TRBJ1-2	TGTGCCAGCACTATGGGGGCAGCCGCTCAAGGCTACACCTTC	CASTMGAAAQGYTF